The clone carrying this TCR beta chain was seen many times. Antigen specificity is unknown. The CDR3 length is 14 residues. V was pared by 6 bases and J by 8 bases, with 9 bases of the junction left unmatched. CDR1 and CDR2 (germline): LNHNV, YYDKDF (reference sequence). This entry belongs to a study of identical twins. Broader study findings: Cord blood beta clonotypes that were abundant carried fewer insertions, and memory repertoires showed no such trend. Models predicted too little out-of-frame TCR alpha sharing in monozygotic twins. Out-of-frame alpha sequences that twins shared showed excess low generation probability.

Each cDNA held unique molecular identifiers, and template switching gave it a universal primer site. TCRdb re-called the 5' RACE reads through MiXCR, storing one row per CDR3 protein. The sample contains about 100,000 distinct CDR3 sequences, about 6.1% of which appear only once. V gene TRBV15 combines with J gene TRBJ2-1, with TRBD2 matching 8 bases. The sequenced sample was memory T cells sorted from blood. This TCR was sampled from a woman in her 50s in good health. For the CDR3, the DNA is TGTGCCACCAGAAGGACTAGCTTGGTCGATGAGCAGTTCTTC. Translation gives CATRRTSLVDEQFF.